Included here is one T cell receptor beta chain sequence, with context. Its antigen is still unknown. The CDR3 has 16 amino acids. Germline CDR1 reads SGHTA; CDR2 reads FQGNSA. The J segment lost 1 base and the V segment lost 1 base, leaving 5 bases of the junction unmatched. Researchers took RNA transcripts and amplified the TCR beta CDR3 regions from them. HTBI primers were employed in a first-round RT-PCR of the TCR CDR3. TCRdb passed the multiplex PCR reads through MiXCR, listing each CDR3 protein once. The sample has about 700,000 distinct CDR3 sequences; about 45% are singletons. This entry comes from a study of T cells in Graves' hyperthyroidism and ophthalmopathy. Study-level points and caveats: Among clonotypes expanded in thyroid above 0.001, most were also found in blood. Classification by a 13 V-J model distinguished ophthalmopathy from stable hyperthyroidism.

The chain has TRBV7-2 and TRBJ2-5; 8 positions agree with TRBD2. The clonotype was recovered from an adult man with Graves' disease, either hyperthyroidism or ophthalmopathy (not recorded which). The sequencing input was peripheral blood or thyroid tissue (not recorded which). The CDR3 DNA sequence: TGTGCCAGCAGCTTAGACAGCGGGGGTCCCCAAGAGACCCAGTACTTC. It translates to CASSLDSGGPQETQYF.